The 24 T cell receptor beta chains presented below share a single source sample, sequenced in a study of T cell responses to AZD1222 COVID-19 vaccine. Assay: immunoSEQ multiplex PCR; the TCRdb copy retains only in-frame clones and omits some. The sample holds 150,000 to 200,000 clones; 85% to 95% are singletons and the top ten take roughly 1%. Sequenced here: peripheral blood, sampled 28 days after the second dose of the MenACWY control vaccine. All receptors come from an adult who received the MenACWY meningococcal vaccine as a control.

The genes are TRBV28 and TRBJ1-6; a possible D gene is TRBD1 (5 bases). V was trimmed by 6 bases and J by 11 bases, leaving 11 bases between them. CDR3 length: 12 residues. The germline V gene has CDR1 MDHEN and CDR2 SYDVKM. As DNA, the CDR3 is TGTGCCAGCAGACTACAGGAGACACCCCTCCACTTT. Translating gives CASRLQETPLHF.

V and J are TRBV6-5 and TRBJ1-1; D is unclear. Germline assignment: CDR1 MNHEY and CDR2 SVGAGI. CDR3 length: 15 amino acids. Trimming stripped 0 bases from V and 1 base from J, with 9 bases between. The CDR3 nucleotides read TGTGCCAGCAGTTACTCGCCAGCGGAGAACACTGAAGCTTTCTTT. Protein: CASSYSPAENTEAFF.

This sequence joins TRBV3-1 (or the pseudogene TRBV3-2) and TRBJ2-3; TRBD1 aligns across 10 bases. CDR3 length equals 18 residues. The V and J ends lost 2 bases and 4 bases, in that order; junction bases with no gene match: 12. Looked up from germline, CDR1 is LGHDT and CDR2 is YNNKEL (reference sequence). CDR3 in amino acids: CASSQTKTGGIPSDTQYF. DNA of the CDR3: TGTGCCAGCAGCCAAACTAAGACAGGGGGCATCCCCTCAGATACGCAGTATTTT.

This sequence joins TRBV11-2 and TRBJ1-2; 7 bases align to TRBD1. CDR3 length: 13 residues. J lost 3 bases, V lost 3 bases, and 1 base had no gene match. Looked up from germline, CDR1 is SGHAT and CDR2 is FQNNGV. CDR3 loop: CASSFDRDYGYTF. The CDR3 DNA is TGTGCCAGCAGCTTCGACAGGGACTATGGCTACACCTTC. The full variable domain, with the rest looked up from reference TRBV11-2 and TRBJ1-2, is EAGVAQSPRYKIIEKRQSVAFWCNPISGHATLYWYQQILGQGPKLLIQFQNNGVVDDSQLPKDRFSAERLKGVDSTLKIQPAKLEDSAVYLCASSFDRDYGYTFGSGTRLTVV.

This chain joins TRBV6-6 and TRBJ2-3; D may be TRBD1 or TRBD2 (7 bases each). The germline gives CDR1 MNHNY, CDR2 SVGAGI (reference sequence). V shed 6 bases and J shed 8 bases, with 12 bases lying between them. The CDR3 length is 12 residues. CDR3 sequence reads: CASSQGGGTQYF. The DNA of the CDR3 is TGTGCCAGCAGCCAGGGGGGGGGTACGCAGTATTTT.

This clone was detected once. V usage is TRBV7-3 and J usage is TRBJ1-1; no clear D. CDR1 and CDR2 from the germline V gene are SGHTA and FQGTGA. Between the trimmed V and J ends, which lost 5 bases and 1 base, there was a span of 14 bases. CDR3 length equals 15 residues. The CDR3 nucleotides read TGTGCCAGCAGCCTCTTTGGGCGGGCGAACACTGAAGCTTTCTTT. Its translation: CASSLFGRANTEAFF.

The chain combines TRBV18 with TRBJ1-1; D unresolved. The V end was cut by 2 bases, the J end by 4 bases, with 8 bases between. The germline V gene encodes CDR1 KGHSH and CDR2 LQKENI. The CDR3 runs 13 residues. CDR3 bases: TGTGCCAGCTCACCATTCCAAACCACTGAAGCTTTCTTT. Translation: CASSPFQTTEAFF. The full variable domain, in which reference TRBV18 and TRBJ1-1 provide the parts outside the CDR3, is NAGVMQNPRHLVRRRGQEARLRCSPMKGHSHVYWYRQLPEEGLKFMVYLQKENIIDESGMPKERFSAEFPKEGPSILRIQQVVRGDSAAYFCASSPFQTTEAFFGQGTRLTVV.

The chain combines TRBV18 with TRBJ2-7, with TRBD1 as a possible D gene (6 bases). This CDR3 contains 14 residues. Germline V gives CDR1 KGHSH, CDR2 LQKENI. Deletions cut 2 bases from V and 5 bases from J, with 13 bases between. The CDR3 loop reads CASSPGLQGNEQYF. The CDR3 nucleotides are TGTGCCAGCTCACCAGGATTACAGGGAAACGAGCAGTACTTC.

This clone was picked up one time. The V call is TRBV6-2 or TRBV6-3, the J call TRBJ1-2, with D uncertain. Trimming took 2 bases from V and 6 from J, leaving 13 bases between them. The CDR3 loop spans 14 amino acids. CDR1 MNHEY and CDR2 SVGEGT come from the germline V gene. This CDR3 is CASSYRIPPNGYTF. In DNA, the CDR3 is TGTGCCAGCAGTTACCGGATCCCCCCTAATGGCTACACCTTC.

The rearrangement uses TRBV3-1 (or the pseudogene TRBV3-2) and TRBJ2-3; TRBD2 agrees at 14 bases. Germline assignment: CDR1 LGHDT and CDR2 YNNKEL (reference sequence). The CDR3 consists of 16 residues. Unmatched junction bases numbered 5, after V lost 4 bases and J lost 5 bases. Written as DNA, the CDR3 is TGTGCCAGCAGCCTGACTAGCGGGGGGGCGAAAGATACGCAGTATTTT. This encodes CASSLTSGGAKDTQYF.

CDR3 protein: CASSLDSSGNTIYF. Written as DNA, the CDR3 is TGTGCCAGCTCACTAGACAGCTCTGGAAACACCATATATTTT. The chain carries TRBV18 and TRBJ1-3; possible D gene TRBD1, 5 bases. The germline V gene encodes CDR1 KGHSH and CDR2 LQKENI. Trimming removed 4 bases from V and 0 bases from J, with 7 bases in between. The CDR3 is 14 residues long.

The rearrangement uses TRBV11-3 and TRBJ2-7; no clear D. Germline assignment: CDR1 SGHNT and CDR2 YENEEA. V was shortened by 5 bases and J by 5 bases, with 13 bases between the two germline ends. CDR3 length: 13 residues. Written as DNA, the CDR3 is TGTGCCAGCAGCCAAGGACCAGCACACGAGCAGTACTTC. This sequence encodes CASSQGPAHEQYF. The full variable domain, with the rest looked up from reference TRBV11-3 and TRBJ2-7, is EAGVVQSPRYKIIEKKQPVAFWCNPISGHNTLYWYLQNLGQGPELLIRYENEEAVDDSQLPKDRFSAERLKGVDSTLKIQPAELGDSAVYLCASSQGPAHEQYFGPGTRLTVT.

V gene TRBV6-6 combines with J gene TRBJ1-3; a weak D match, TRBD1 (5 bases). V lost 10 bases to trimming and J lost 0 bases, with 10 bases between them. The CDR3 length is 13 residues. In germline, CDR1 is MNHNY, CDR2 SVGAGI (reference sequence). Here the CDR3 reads CATRTNSGNTIYF. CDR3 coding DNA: TGTGCCACGAGGACAAACTCTGGAAACACCATATATTTT.

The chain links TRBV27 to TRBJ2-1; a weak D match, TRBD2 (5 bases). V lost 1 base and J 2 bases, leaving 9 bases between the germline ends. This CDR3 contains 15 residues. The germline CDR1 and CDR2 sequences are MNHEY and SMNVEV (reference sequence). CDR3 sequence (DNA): TGTGCCAGCAGTTTATTTGGGGAGCCCTACAATGAGCAGTTCTTC. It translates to CASSLFGEPYNEQFF.

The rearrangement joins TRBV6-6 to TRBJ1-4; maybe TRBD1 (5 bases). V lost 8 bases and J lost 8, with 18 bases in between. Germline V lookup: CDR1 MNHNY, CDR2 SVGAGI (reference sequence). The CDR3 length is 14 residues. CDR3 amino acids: CASLQGGRGEKLFF. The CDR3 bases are TGTGCCAGCCTTCAGGGAGGGCGCGGAGAAAAACTGTTTTTT.

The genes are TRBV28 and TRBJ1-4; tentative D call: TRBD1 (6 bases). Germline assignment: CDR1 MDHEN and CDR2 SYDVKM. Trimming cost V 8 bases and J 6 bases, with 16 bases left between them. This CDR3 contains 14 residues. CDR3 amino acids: CASLGGWGDEKLFF. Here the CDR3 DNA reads TGTGCCAGCCTAGGGGGATGGGGGGATGAAAAACTGTTTTTT.

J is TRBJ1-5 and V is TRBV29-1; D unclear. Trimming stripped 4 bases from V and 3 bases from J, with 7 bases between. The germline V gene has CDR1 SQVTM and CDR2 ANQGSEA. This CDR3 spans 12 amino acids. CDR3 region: CSVGGFNQPQHF. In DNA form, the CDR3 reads TGCAGCGTTGGCGGTTTCAATCAGCCCCAGCATTTT.

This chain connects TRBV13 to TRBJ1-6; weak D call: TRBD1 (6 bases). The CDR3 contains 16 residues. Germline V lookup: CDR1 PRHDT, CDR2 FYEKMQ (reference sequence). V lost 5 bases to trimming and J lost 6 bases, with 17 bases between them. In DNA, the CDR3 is TGTGCCAGCAGCCCTTCGGACGGACAGCGTAATTCACCCCTCCACTTT. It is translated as CASSPSDGQRNSPLHF.

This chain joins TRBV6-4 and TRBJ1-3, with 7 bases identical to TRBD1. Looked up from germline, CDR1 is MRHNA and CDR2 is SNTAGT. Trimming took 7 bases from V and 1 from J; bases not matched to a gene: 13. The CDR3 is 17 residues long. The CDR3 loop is CASTQLGGRGSGNTIYF. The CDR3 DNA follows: TGTGCCAGCACCCAATTAGGGGGCAGGGGGTCTGGAAACACCATATATTTT.

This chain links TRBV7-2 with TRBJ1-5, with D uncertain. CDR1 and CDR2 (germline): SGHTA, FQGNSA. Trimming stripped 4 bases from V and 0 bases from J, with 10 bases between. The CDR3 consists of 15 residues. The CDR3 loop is CASSSGRYSNQPQHF. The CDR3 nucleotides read TGTGCCAGCAGCTCCGGACGGTATAGCAATCAGCCCCAGCATTTT.

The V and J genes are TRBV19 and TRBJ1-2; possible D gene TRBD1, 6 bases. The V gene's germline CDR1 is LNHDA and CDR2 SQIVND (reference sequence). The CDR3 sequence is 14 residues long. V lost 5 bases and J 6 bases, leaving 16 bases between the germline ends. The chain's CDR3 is CASSAGSSGDGYTF. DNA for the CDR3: TGTGCCAGTAGTGCAGGATCCTCAGGGGATGGCTACACCTTC.

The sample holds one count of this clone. This CDR3 reads CASSLSGGVWGAPYEQYF. The CDR3 DNA is TGTGCCAGCAGTTTATCGGGTGGCGTGTGGGGGGCCCCCTACGAGCAGTACTTC. The V gene is TRBV27, the J gene TRBJ2-7; D may be TRBD1 or TRBD2 (6 bases each). The V gene's germline CDR1 is MNHEY and CDR2 SMNVEV (reference sequence). This CDR3 comprises 18 residues. The V gene lost 0 bases and the J gene lost 2 bases, with 20 bases spanning the gap.

The CDR3 loop reads CASRREQGYNQPQHF. The CDR3 DNA sequence: TGTGCCAGCAGGAGGGAGCAGGGGTACAATCAGCCCCAGCATTTT. The J gene is TRBJ1-5, the V gene TRBV2; D might be TRBD1 (6 bases). CDR1 is SNHLY, CDR2 FYNNEI, per germline. The CDR3 is 15 amino acids. The V end lost 6 bases, the J end lost 3 bases, and 15 bases lay between the germline ends.

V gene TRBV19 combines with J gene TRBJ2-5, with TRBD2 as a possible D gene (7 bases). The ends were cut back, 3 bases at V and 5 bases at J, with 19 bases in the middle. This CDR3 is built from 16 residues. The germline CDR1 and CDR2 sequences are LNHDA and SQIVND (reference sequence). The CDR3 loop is CASSMIGGAFWETQYF. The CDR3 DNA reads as TGTGCCAGTAGTATGATTGGGGGGGCCTTCTGGGAGACCCAGTACTTC.